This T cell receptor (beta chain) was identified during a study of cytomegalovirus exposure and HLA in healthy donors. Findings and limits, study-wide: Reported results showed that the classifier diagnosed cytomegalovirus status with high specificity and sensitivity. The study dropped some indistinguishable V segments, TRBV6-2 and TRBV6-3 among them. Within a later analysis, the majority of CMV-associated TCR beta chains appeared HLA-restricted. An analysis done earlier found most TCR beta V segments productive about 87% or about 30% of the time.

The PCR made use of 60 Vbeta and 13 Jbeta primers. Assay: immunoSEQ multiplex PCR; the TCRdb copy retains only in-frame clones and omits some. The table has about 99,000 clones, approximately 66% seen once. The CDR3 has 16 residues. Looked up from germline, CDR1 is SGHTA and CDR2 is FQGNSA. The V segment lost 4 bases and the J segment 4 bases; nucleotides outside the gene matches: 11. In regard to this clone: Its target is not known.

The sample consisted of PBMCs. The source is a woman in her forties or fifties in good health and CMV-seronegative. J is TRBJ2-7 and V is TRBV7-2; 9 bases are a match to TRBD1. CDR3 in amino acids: CASSSDLGQGHYEQYF. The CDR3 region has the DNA TGTGCCAGCAGCTCGGACTTGGGACAGGGTCATTACGAGCAGTACTTC. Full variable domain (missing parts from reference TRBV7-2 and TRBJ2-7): GAGVSQSPSNKVTEKGKDVELRCDPISGHTALYWYRQSLGQGLEFLIYFQGNSAPDKSGLPSDRFSAERTGGSVSTLTIQRTQQEDSAVYLCASSSDLGQGHYEQYFGPGTRLTVT.